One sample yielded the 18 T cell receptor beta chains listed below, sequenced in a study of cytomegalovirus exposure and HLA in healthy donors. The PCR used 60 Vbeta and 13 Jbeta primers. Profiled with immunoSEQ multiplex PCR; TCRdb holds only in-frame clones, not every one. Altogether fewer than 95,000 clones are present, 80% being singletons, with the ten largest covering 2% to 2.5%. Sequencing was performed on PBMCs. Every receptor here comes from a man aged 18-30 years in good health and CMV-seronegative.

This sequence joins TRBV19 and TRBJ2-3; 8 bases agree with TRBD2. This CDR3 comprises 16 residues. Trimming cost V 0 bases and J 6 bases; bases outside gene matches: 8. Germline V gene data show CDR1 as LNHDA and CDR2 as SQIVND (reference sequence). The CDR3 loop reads CASSIDPRGGLDTQYF. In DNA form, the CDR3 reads TGTGCCAGTAGTATAGATCCCCGGGGGGGCTTGGATACGCAGTATTTT.

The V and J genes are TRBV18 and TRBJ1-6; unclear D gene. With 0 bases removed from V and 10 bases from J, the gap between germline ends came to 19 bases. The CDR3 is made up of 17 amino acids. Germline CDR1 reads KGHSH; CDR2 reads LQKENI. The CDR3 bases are TGTGCCAGCTCACCACCGCGTACCGGGTCCCCGGGGTCACCCCTCCACTTT. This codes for CASSPPRTGSPGSPLHF.

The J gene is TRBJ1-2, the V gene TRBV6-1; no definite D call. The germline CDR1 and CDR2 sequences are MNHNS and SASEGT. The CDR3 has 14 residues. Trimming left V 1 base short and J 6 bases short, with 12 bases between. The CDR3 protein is CASSEGRGKDGYTF. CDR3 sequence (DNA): TGTGCCAGCAGTGAAGGGAGAGGGAAGGATGGCTACACCTTC.

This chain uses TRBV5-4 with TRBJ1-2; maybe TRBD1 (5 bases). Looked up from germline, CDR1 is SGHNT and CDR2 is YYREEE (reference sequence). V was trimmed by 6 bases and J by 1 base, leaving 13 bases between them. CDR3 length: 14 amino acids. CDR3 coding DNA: TGTGCCAGCAACGATGGGGGGAGTAACTATGGCTACACCTTC. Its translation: CASNDGGSNYGYTF.

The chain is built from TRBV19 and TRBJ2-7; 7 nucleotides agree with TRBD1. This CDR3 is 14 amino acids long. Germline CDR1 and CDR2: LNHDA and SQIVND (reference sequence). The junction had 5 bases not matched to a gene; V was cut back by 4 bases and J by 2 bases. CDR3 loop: CASSKDRLTYEQYF. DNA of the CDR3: TGTGCCAGTAGTAAGGACAGGCTGACCTACGAGCAGTACTTC. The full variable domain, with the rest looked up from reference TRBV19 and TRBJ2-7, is DGGITQSPKYLFRKEGQNVTLSCEQNLNHDAMYWYRQDPGQGLRLIYYSQIVNDFQKGDIAEGYSVSREKKESFPLTVTSAQKNPTAFYLCASSKDRLTYEQYFGPGTRLTVT.

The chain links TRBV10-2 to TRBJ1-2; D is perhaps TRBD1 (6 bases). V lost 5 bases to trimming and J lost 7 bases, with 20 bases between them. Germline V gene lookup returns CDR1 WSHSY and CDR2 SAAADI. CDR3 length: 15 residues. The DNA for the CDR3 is TGCGCCAGCAGTCCACGGGGGGGCGCAGATGGTGGCTACACCTTC. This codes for CASSPRGGADGGYTF.

The CDR3 loop reads CASSLLGTGIEKLFF. The CDR3 DNA reads TGTGCCAGCAGCTTGTTAGGGACAGGGATTGAAAAACTGTTTTTT. V is TRBV5-6 and J is TRBJ1-4, with 9 bases that match TRBD1. Germline V gene data show CDR1 as SGHDT and CDR2 as YYEEEE. With V trimmed by 1 base and J by 7 bases, 5 bases remained unmatched. CDR3 size: 15 residues. Combining the CDR3 with reference TRBV5-6 and TRBJ1-4 gives the whole variable domain DAGVTQSPTHLIKTRGQQVTLRCSPKSGHDTVSWYQQALGQGPQFIFQYYEEEERQRGNFPDRFSGHQFPNYSSELNVNALLLGDSALYLCASSLLGTGIEKLFFGSGTQLSVL.

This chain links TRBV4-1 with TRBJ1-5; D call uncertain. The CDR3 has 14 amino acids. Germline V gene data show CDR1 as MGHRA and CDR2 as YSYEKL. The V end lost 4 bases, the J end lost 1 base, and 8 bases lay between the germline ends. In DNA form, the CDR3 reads TGCGCCAGCAGCCCCAGATTGAGCAATCAGCCCCAGCATTTT. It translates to CASSPRLSNQPQHF.

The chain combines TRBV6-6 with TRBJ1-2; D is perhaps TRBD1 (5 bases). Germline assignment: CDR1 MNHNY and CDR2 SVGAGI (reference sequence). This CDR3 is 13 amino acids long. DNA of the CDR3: TGTGCGGCCGGGGGTGGTTTGTTTTTCGGCTACACCTTC. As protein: CAAGGGLFFGYTF.

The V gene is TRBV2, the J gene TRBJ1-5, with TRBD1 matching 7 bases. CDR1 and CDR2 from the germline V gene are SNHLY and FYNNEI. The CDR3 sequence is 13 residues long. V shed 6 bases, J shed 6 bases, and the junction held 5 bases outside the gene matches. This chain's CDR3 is CASRVTGTQPQHF. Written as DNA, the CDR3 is TGTGCCAGCAGGGTGACAGGGACTCAGCCCCAGCATTTT.

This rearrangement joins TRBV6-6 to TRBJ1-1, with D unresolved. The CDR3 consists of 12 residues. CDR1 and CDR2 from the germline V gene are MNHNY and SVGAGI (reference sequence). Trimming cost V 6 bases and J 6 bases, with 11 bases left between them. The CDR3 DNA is TGTGCCAGCAGACCCGACCGGGCTGAAGCTTTCTTT. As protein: CASRPDRAEAFF.

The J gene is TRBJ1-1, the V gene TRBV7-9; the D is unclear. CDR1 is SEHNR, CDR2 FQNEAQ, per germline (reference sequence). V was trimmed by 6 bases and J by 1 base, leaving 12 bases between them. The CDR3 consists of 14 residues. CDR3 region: CASSYPRGNTEAFF. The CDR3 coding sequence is TGTGCCAGCAGTTACCCCCGGGGGAACACTGAAGCTTTCTTT.

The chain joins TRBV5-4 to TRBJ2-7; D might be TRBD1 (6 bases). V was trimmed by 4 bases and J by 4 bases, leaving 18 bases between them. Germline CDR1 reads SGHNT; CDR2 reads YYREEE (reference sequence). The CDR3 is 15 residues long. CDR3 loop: CASSIAGEAFYEQYF. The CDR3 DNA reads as TGTGCCAGCAGCATAGCAGGGGAAGCTTTTTACGAGCAGTACTTC.

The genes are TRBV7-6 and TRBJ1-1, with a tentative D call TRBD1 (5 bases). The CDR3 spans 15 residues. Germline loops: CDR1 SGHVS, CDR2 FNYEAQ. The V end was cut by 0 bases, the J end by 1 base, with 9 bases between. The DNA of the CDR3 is TGTGCCAGCAGCTTAGCGGGGGGAGGGAACACTGAAGCTTTCTTT. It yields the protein CASSLAGGGNTEAFF.

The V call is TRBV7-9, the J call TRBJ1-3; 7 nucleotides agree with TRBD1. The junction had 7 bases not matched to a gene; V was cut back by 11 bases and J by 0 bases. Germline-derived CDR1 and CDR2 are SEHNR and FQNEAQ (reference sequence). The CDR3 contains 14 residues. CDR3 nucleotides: TGTGCCGGACAGGCGTCGGGCTCTGGAAACACCATATATTTT. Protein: CAGQASGSGNTIYF.

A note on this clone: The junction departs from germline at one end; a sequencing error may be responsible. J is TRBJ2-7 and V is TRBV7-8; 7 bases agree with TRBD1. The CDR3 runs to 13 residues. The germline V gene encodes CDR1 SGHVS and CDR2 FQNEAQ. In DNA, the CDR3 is TGTGCCAGCAGCCCCGGACAGGCCCCCGTAGGGCACTTC. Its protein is CASSPGQAPVGHF. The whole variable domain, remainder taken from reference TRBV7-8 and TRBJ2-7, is GAGVSQSPRYKVAKRGQDVALRCDPISGHVSLFWYQQALGQGPEFLTYFQNEAQLDKSGLPSDRFFAERPEGSVSTLKIQRTQQEDSAVYLCASSPGQAPVGHFGPGTRLTVT.

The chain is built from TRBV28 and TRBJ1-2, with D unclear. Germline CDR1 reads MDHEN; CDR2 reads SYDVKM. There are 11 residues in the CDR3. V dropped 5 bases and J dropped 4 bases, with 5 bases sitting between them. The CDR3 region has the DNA TGTGCCAGCAGTCGAGTCTATGGCTACACCTTC. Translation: CASSRVYGYTF.

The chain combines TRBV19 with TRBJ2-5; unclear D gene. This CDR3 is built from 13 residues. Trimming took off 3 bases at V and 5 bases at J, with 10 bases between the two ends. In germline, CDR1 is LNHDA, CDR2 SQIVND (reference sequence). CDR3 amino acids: CASSISGMETQYF. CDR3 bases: TGTGCCAGTAGTATCTCGGGTATGGAGACCCAGTACTTC.